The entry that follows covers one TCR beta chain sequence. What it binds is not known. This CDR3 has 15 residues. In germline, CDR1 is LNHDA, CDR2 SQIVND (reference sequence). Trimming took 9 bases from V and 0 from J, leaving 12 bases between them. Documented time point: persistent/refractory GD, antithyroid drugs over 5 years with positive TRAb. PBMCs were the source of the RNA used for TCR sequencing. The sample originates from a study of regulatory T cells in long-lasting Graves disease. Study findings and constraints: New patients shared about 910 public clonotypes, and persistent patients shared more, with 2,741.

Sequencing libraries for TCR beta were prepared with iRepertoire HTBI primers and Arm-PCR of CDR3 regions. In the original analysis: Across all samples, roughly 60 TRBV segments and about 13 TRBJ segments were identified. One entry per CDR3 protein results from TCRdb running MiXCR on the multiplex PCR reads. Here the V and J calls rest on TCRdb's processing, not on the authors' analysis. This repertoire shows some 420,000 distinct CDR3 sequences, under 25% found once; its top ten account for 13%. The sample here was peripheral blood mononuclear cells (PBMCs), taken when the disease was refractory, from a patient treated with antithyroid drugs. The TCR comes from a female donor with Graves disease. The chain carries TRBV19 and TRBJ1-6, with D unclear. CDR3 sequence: CASLTMSSYNSPLHF. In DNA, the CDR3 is TGTGCCAGCCTTACGATGAGCTCCTATAATTCACCCCTCCACTTT.